One and the same sample provided the 19 T cell receptor beta chains below, sequenced in a study of blood T cell repertoires in COVID-19 (dated by TCRdb to 2018 to 2021). Libraries were prepared through the immunoSEQ multiplex PCR assay. In its TCRdb copy, this immuneACCESS table keeps in-frame sequences only and misses some clones. Where compared with another copy, unresolved V genes explain less than half of these, and the others have no known cause. The sample table lists approximately 46,000 clones, 84% of them with a count of one. The ten top clones hold 6% to 9% of the sample. Sequencing was done on a sample of peripheral blood. Receptor source: a human donor in a cohort sampled during active COVID-19.

CDR3 sequence: CAIRGDRGQPQHF. The CDR3 nucleotides read TGTGCCATCAGGGGGGACAGGGGGCAGCCCCAGCATTTT. This chain joins TRBV10-3 and TRBJ1-5; 11 bases match TRBD1. This CDR3 has 13 amino acids. Per germline, CDR1 ENHRY and CDR2 SYGVKD. V shed 6 bases, J shed 7 bases, and the junction held 2 bases outside the gene matches.

This clone showed up just once. The genes are TRBV24-1 and TRBJ2-5; tentatively, D is TRBD1 (7 bases). The V gene lost 7 bases and the J gene lost 2 bases, with 19 bases spanning the gap. This CDR3 has 16 residues. Germline lookup yields CDR1 KGHDR and CDR2 SFDVKD. CDR3 coding DNA: TGTGCCACCAGCTCGACAGGAGGGACAGAACAAGAGACCCAGTACTTC. This sequence encodes CATSSTGGTEQETQYF.

The V and J genes are TRBV6-5 and TRBJ1-2, with a possible D match to TRBD1 (6 bases). V lost 8 bases and J 0 bases, leaving 13 bases between the germline ends. CDR3 length: 14 residues. Per germline, CDR1 MNHEY and CDR2 SVGAGI. CDR3 loop: CASGYNRANYGYTF. The CDR3 nucleotides are TGTGCCAGCGGGTACAACAGGGCTAACTATGGCTACACCTTC.

The chain uses TRBV3-1 (or the pseudogene TRBV3-2) and TRBJ2-1, with a weak D call TRBD1 (6 bases). The ends were cut back, 4 bases at V and 4 bases at J, with 8 bases in the middle. Germline CDR1 and CDR2: LGHDT and YNNKEL (reference sequence). There are 13 residues in the CDR3. The CDR3 nucleotides read TGTGCCAGCAGCCCCACAGGGTACAATGAGCAGTTCTTC. Its translation: CASSPTGYNEQFF.

This sequence joins TRBV19 and TRBJ1-1; TRBD1 aligns across 12 bases. The CDR3 is 17 amino acids. CDR1 and CDR2 (germline): LNHDA, SQIVND (reference sequence). V dropped 7 bases and J dropped 0; count of bases not matched to a gene: 9. CDR3 loop: CASKTGTGGTMNTEAFF. In DNA, the CDR3 is TGTGCCAGTAAAACCGGGACAGGGGGCACAATGAACACTGAAGCTTTCTTT.

The rearrangement links TRBV18 to TRBJ2-3; 9 nucleotides line up with TRBD1. Germline V CDR1 and CDR2: KGHSH, LQKENI. The CDR3 spans 14 residues. V shed 5 bases, J shed 4 bases, and the junction held 4 bases outside the gene matches. This CDR3 reads CASSGQGSADTQYF. The CDR3 nucleotides are TGTGCCAGCTCAGGACAGGGGAGTGCAGATACGCAGTATTTT.

The chain uses TRBV6-2 or TRBV6-3 and TRBJ2-3; TRBD2 matches at 7 bases. This CDR3 has 15 residues. The germline V gene has CDR1 MNHEY and CDR2 SVGEGT. V was clipped by 3 bases and J by 6 bases; unmatched bases: 9. CDR3 bases: TGTGCCAGCAGTTATATTGCGGGAGCTTCGGATACGCAGTATTTT. Translating gives CASSYIAGASDTQYF.

The chain is built from TRBV19 and TRBJ2-6, with TRBD1 matching 7 bases. Losses at the gene ends were 9 bases for V and 0 bases for J; bases not matched to a gene: 8. From germline, CDR1 is LNHDA and CDR2 SQIVND (reference sequence). The CDR3 is 16 amino acids. The DNA of the CDR3 is TGTGCCAGCATGACAGGGCCAAGCTCTGGGGCCAACGTCCTGACTTTC. Its translation is CASMTGPSSGANVLTF.

The J gene is TRBJ2-1, the V gene TRBV28, with D hard to call. The length of the CDR3 is 15 residues. Germline loops: CDR1 MDHEN, CDR2 SYDVKM. V was clipped by 6 bases and J by 0 bases, with 12 bases between them. CDR3 in DNA: TGTGCCAGCAGGGAGACCGATAGCTCCTACAATGAGCAGTTCTTC. As protein: CASRETDSSYNEQFF.

The chain is built from TRBV28 and TRBJ1-1, with no clear D. Trimming took 2 bases from V and 4 from J, leaving 14 bases between them. CDR1 and CDR2 from the germline V gene are MDHEN and SYDVKM. The CDR3 loop spans 15 amino acids. The CDR3 here is CASSLGGSGSTEAFF. The CDR3 nucleotides read TGTGCCAGCAGTTTAGGTGGTAGCGGGAGCACTGAAGCTTTCTTT.

DNA for the CDR3: TGTGCCAGCAGTCCTCAGGGGGCGAATCCAGAGACCCAGTACTTC. It specifies CASSPQGANPETQYF. This rearrangement joins TRBV7-2 to TRBJ2-5; 8 nucleotides match TRBD1. V lost 6 bases and J lost 4; bases outside the gene matches: 10. Germline V gives CDR1 SGHTA, CDR2 FQGNSA. The CDR3 runs 15 residues.

This clone was recorded a few times. J is TRBJ2-7 and V is TRBV27, with TRBD1 as a possible D gene (7 bases). This CDR3 contains 14 residues. Trimming removed 6 bases from V and 2 bases from J, with 14 bases in between. Germline V gene sequence: CDR1 MNHEY, CDR2 SMNVEV (reference sequence). CDR3 DNA sequence: TGTGCCAGCAGACGCGACAGGGAGGCCTACGAGCAGTACTTC. This encodes CASRRDREAYEQYF.

The gene calls are TRBV18 and TRBJ2-1, with D perhaps matching TRBD2 (6 bases). CDR1 and CDR2 from the germline V gene are KGHSH and LQKENI. Between the trimmed V and J ends, which lost 3 bases and 6 bases, there was a span of 15 bases. The CDR3 is 15 residues long. The CDR3: CASSPVEGYSNEQFF. CDR3 DNA sequence: TGTGCCAGCTCACCGGTGGAGGGCTATTCCAATGAGCAGTTCTTC.

As concerns this clone: One junction end disagrees with the germline gene, perhaps due to a read error. This chain connects TRBV5-1 to TRBJ2-3; D is ambiguous. The CDR3 has 13 residues. Germline V gene data show CDR1 as SGHRS and CDR2 as YFSETQ. The CDR3 loop is CASSRLHLDPQYF. Written as DNA, the CDR3 is TGCGCCAGCAGCCGCCTACATCTAGATCCGCAGTATTTT.

This sequence joins TRBV10-3 and TRBJ2-3; TRBD1 agrees at 10 bases. The CDR3 loop spans 15 amino acids. With V trimmed by 5 bases and J by 4 bases, 6 bases remained unmatched. Germline CDR1 reads ENHRY; CDR2 reads SYGVKD. In nucleotides, the CDR3 is TGTGCCATCAGTCGAGAGACAGGGGGCGCAGATACGCAGTATTTT. Protein product: CAISRETGGADTQYF.

The genes are TRBV27 and TRBJ2-3; 8 positions match TRBD2. The CDR3 extends over 17 amino acids. The V segment lost 4 bases and the J segment 0 bases; nucleotides outside the gene matches: 9. Germline CDR1 reads MNHEY; CDR2 reads SMNVEV (reference sequence). CDR3 region: CASSSLYSGTSTDTQYF. The CDR3 nucleotides read TGTGCCAGCAGTTCTCTTTATAGCGGGACTAGCACAGATACGCAGTATTTT.

This rearrangement joins TRBV3-1 (or the pseudogene TRBV3-2) to TRBJ2-7; D may be TRBD1 (6 bases). The CDR3 length is 14 residues. Trimming cost V 1 base and J 6 bases, with 13 bases left between them. CDR1 is LGHDT, CDR2 YNNKEL, per germline (reference sequence). The CDR3 loop reads CASSQALGTREQYF. The CDR3, as DNA: TGTGCCAGCAGCCAAGCTTTAGGGACACGCGAGCAGTACTTC.

The chain employs TRBV5-1 and TRBJ1-5, with no clear D. V lost 2 bases and J lost 3, with 12 bases in between. Germline V gives CDR1 SGHRS, CDR2 YFSETQ. The CDR3 covers 15 residues. In DNA, the CDR3 is TGCGCCAGCAGCTTTTCTGGGGAGACCAATCAGCCCCAGCATTTT. The encoded protein is CASSFSGETNQPQHF.

The CDR3 loop is CSARGGGINSPLHF. The CDR3 bases are TGCAGCGCCAGAGGGGGGGGTATTAATTCACCCCTCCACTTT. The V gene is TRBV29-1, the J gene TRBJ1-6; TRBD1 is a possible D gene (6 bases). Trimming shortened V by 7 bases and J by 6 bases, and 16 bases separated the two germline ends. Germline V CDR1 and CDR2: SQVTM, ANQGSEA. The CDR3 runs to 14 residues.